This is a list of T cell receptor beta chains from one sample in a study of blood T cell repertoires in COVID-19. Profiled with immunoSEQ multiplex PCR; TCRdb holds only in-frame clones, not every one. The data show about 330,000 clones, around 90% seen once. The specimen sequenced was PBMCs or T cells enriched from blood (not recorded which). These receptors were obtained from a woman in her twenties or thirties who had recovered from COVID-19. The CDR3 runs from the conserved cysteine through the conserved F or W. The order of the fields is V gene, CDR3 length, J gene, D gene, clone size, CDR3 protein, CDR3 DNA. A D gene is named only where the DNA matches it firmly. A row's size may be missing; if present it is once, few, many or a size class.

v_call: TRBV4-1; cdr3_length: 20; j_call: TRBJ2-3; d_call: .; clone_size: .; cdr3_aa: CASSQDALLGSGPSTDTQYF; cdr3_nt: TGCGCCAGCAGCCAAGATGCTCTGTTGGGGAGCGGCCCGAGCACAGATACGCAGTATTTT
v_call: TRBV29-1; cdr3_length: 12; j_call: TRBJ2-1; d_call: TRBD2; clone_size: .; cdr3_aa: CSVGLATPEQFF; cdr3_nt: TGCAGCGTTGGACTAGCTACCCCTGAGCAGTTCTTC
v_call: TRBV7-6; cdr3_length: 15; j_call: TRBJ2-7; d_call: TRBD1; clone_size: .; cdr3_aa: CASSSPRAGGYEQYF; cdr3_nt: TGTGCCAGCAGCTCGCCTCGGGCAGGGGGTTACGAGCAGTACTTC
v_call: TRBV5-6; cdr3_length: 12; j_call: TRBJ1-2; d_call: .; clone_size: once; cdr3_aa: CASSLGVNGYTF; cdr3_nt: TGTGCCAGCAGCTTAGGAGTGAATGGCTACACCTTC
v_call: TRBV7-3; cdr3_length: 14; j_call: TRBJ1-1; d_call: .; clone_size: .; cdr3_aa: CASSSTGWNTEAFF; cdr3_nt: TGTGCCAGCAGCTCCACGGGGTGGAACACTGAAGCTTTCTTT
v_call: TRBV6-2/TRBV6-3; cdr3_length: 17; j_call: TRBJ2-5; d_call: TRBD2; clone_size: .; cdr3_aa: CASSYSSSGGKLETQYF; cdr3_nt: TGTGCCAGCAGTTACTCATCTAGCGGGGGAAAATTAGAGACCCAGTACTTC
v_call: TRBV9; cdr3_length: 15; j_call: TRBJ2-7; d_call: .; clone_size: .; cdr3_aa: CASSVAGAESYEQYF; cdr3_nt: TGTGCCAGCAGCGTAGCAGGGGCCGAATCCTACGAGCAGTACTTC
v_call: TRBV28; cdr3_length: 16; j_call: TRBJ1-5; d_call: .; clone_size: .; cdr3_aa: CASSLGDGRGNQPQHF; cdr3_nt: TGTGCCAGCAGTTTGGGTGACGGGAGAGGCAATCAGCCCCAGCATTTT
v_call: TRBV18; cdr3_length: 16; j_call: TRBJ2-7; d_call: TRBD2; clone_size: .; cdr3_aa: CASSVTLAGRSYEQYF; cdr3_nt: TGTGCCAGCTCTGTGACCCTAGCGGGCCGGTCCTACGAGCAGTACTTC
v_call: TRBV5-6; cdr3_length: 15; j_call: TRBJ2-1; d_call: .; clone_size: once; cdr3_aa: CASSLRYRGSKEQFF; cdr3_nt: TGTGCCAGCAGCTTGAGGTATAGGGGGAGTAAGGAGCAGTTCTTC
v_call: TRBV18; cdr3_length: 16; j_call: TRBJ1-1; d_call: .; clone_size: .; cdr3_aa: CASSPFRGSRNTEAFF; cdr3_nt: TGTGCCAGCTCACCATTCAGGGGATCGAGGAACACTGAAGCTTTCTTT
v_call: TRBV23-1; cdr3_length: 16; j_call: TRBJ1-6; d_call: TRBD1; clone_size: .; cdr3_aa: CASSQTGGSRNSPLHF; cdr3_nt: TGCGCCAGCAGCCAGACAGGGGGTAGCCGTAATTCACCCCTCCACTTT
v_call: TRBV4-1; cdr3_length: 18; j_call: TRBJ2-3; d_call: .; clone_size: .; cdr3_aa: CASSQANMGLLGTDTQYF; cdr3_nt: TGCGCCAGCAGCCAAGCCAATATGGGACTCCTTGGCACAGATACGCAGTATTTT
v_call: TRBV21-1; cdr3_length: 18; j_call: TRBJ1-2; d_call: .; clone_size: .; cdr3_aa: CASSSRRQGGGTNYGYTF; cdr3_nt: TGTGCCAGCAGCTCTAGGAGGCAGGGGGGTGGGACTAACTATGGCTACACCTTC
v_call: TRBV18; cdr3_length: 16; j_call: TRBJ2-3; d_call: TRBD1; clone_size: .; cdr3_aa: CASSPPGQVSTDTQYF; cdr3_nt: TGTGCCAGCTCACCCCCGGGACAGGTGAGCACAGATACGCAGTATTTT
v_call: TRBV7-3; cdr3_length: 16; j_call: TRBJ2-5; d_call: .; clone_size: .; cdr3_aa: CASSLIGGGVRETQYF; cdr3_nt: TGTGCCAGCAGCTTAATCGGCGGAGGGGTCCGGGAGACCCAGTACTTC
v_call: TRBV7-2; cdr3_length: 17; j_call: TRBJ2-3; d_call: .; clone_size: .; cdr3_aa: CASSLVQGSSFTDTQYF; cdr3_nt: TGTGCCAGCAGCTTAGTCCAGGGTAGCTCCTTCACAGATACGCAGTATTTT
v_call: TRBV11-3; cdr3_length: 13; j_call: TRBJ1-1; d_call: .; clone_size: .; cdr3_aa: CASSFQENTEAFF; cdr3_nt: TGTGCCAGCAGCTTCCAGGAGAACACTGAAGCTTTCTTT
v_call: TRBV7-3; cdr3_length: 14; j_call: TRBJ2-2; d_call: .; clone_size: .; cdr3_aa: CASSRGSGTGELFF; cdr3_nt: TGTGCCAGCTCTCGGGGGTCGGGGACCGGGGAGCTGTTTTTT
v_call: TRBV28; cdr3_length: 14; j_call: TRBJ1-4; d_call: TRBD1; clone_size: .; cdr3_aa: CASSHGQGGEKLFF; cdr3_nt: TGTGCCAGCAGTCATGGACAGGGAGGCGAAAAACTGTTTTTT
v_call: TRBV5-1; cdr3_length: 15; j_call: TRBJ2-7; d_call: TRBD2; clone_size: .; cdr3_aa: CASRSSGRAGDEQYF; cdr3_nt: TGCGCCAGCAGGAGTAGCGGGAGGGCCGGGGACGAGCAGTACTTC
v_call: TRBV9; cdr3_length: 15; j_call: TRBJ2-7; d_call: .; clone_size: few; cdr3_aa: CASSVAPGGAYEQYF; cdr3_nt: TGTGCCAGCAGCGTGGCCCCCGGCGGGGCCTACGAGCAGTACTTC
v_call: TRBV7-2; cdr3_length: 13; j_call: TRBJ1-1; d_call: .; clone_size: .; cdr3_aa: CASSLTVNTEAFF; cdr3_nt: TGTGCCAGCAGCTTAACGGTGAACACTGAAGCTTTCTTT
v_call: TRBV18; cdr3_length: 14; j_call: TRBJ2-2; d_call: .; clone_size: .; cdr3_aa: CASSLRENTGELFF; cdr3_nt: TGTGCCAGCTCACTCAGGGAGAACACCGGGGAGCTGTTTTTT
v_call: TRBV7-7; cdr3_length: 14; j_call: TRBJ2-7; d_call: TRBD2; clone_size: few; cdr3_aa: CASSLHRDYYEQYF; cdr3_nt: TGTGCTAGCAGCCTCCACCGGGACTACTACGAGCAGTACTTC
v_call: TRBV4-3; cdr3_length: 16; j_call: TRBJ2-3; d_call: .; clone_size: .; cdr3_aa: CASSQDLGQYTDTQYF; cdr3_nt: TGCGCCAGCAGCCAAGATCTAGGACAGTACACAGATACGCAGTATTTT
v_call: TRBV28; cdr3_length: 16; j_call: TRBJ1-3; d_call: .; clone_size: once; cdr3_aa: CASSLWLRSSGNTIYF; cdr3_nt: TGTGCCAGCAGTTTATGGTTGCGGAGCTCTGGAAACACCATATATTTT
v_call: TRBV28; cdr3_length: 17; j_call: TRBJ1-1; d_call: TRBD1; clone_size: .; cdr3_aa: CASPPPWFMGQGTEAFF; cdr3_nt: TGTGCCAGCCCCCCTCCATGGTTTATGGGACAGGGGACCGAAGCTTTCTTT
v_call: TRBV20-1; cdr3_length: 17; j_call: TRBJ1-5; d_call: TRBD1; clone_size: .; cdr3_aa: CSASGSWGRGTRGPQHF; cdr3_nt: TGCAGTGCTAGTGGGTCCTGGGGCAGGGGGACCCGGGGGCCCCAGCATTTT
v_call: TRBV9; cdr3_length: 18; j_call: TRBJ2-5; d_call: TRBD2; clone_size: .; cdr3_aa: CASSAGTSGRQGQETQYF; cdr3_nt: TGTGCCAGCAGCGCGGGGACTAGCGGGAGACAGGGTCAAGAGACCCAGTACTTC
v_call: TRBV19; cdr3_length: 17; j_call: TRBJ2-1; d_call: TRBD2; clone_size: .; cdr3_aa: CASSHRTSGGRYNEQFF; cdr3_nt: TGTGCCAGTAGTCACCGGACTAGCGGGGGACGATACAATGAGCAGTTCTTC
v_call: TRBV18; cdr3_length: 14; j_call: TRBJ1-2; d_call: TRBD1; clone_size: .; cdr3_aa: CASSPVGQGHGYTF; cdr3_nt: TGTGCCAGCTCACCGGTAGGACAGGGCCATGGCTACACCTTC
v_call: TRBV4-1; cdr3_length: 15; j_call: TRBJ2-2; d_call: .; clone_size: .; cdr3_aa: CASSQEDLNTGELFF; cdr3_nt: TGCGCCAGCAGCCAAGAAGACTTGAACACCGGGGAGCTGTTTTTT
v_call: TRBV10-3; cdr3_length: 16; j_call: TRBJ2-3; d_call: TRBD2; clone_size: .; cdr3_aa: CAISDSRGGTGDTQYF; cdr3_nt: TGTGCCATCAGTGACTCCCGGGGAGGGACGGGAGATACGCAGTATTTT
v_call: TRBV5-6; cdr3_length: 16; j_call: TRBJ1-1; d_call: TRBD1; clone_size: .; cdr3_aa: CASSLFTGARETEAFF; cdr3_nt: TGTGCCAGCAGCTTGTTTACAGGGGCTAGGGAGACTGAAGCTTTCTTT
v_call: TRBV27; cdr3_length: 13; j_call: TRBJ1-1; d_call: TRBD1; clone_size: once; cdr3_aa: CASSLQGTVEAFF; cdr3_nt: TGTGCCAGCAGTTTACAAGGGACAGTCGAAGCTTTCTTT
v_call: TRBV9; cdr3_length: 15; j_call: TRBJ2-2; d_call: TRBD2; clone_size: .; cdr3_aa: CASSVRGSVTGELFF; cdr3_nt: TGTGCCAGCAGCGTCCGCGGGAGTGTCACCGGGGAGCTGTTTTTT
v_call: TRBV6-1; cdr3_length: 13; j_call: TRBJ2-1; d_call: TRBD1; clone_size: .; cdr3_aa: CASSESTGFEQFF; cdr3_nt: TGTGCCAGCAGTGAATCGACAGGGTTTGAGCAGTTCTTC
v_call: TRBV5-1; cdr3_length: 14; j_call: TRBJ1-2; d_call: TRBD1; clone_size: .; cdr3_aa: CASSPGQSIYGYTF; cdr3_nt: TGCGCCAGCTCTCCGGGACAGTCTATCTATGGCTACACCTTC
v_call: TRBV12-3/TRBV12-4; cdr3_length: 13; j_call: TRBJ1-1; d_call: .; clone_size: .; cdr3_aa: CASSSARGTEAFF; cdr3_nt: TGTGCCAGCAGCTCCGCCAGGGGCACTGAAGCTTTCTTT
v_call: TRBV7-3; cdr3_length: 16; j_call: TRBJ1-6; d_call: .; clone_size: .; cdr3_aa: CASSLDPSGSNSPLHF; cdr3_nt: TGTGCCAGCAGCTTAGATCCATCGGGTTCTAATTCACCCCTCCACTTT
v_call: TRBV9; cdr3_length: 16; j_call: TRBJ2-1; d_call: TRBD2; clone_size: .; cdr3_aa: CASSTRGGTSGNEQFF; cdr3_nt: TGTGCCAGCAGCACGAGAGGCGGGACTAGCGGCAATGAGCAGTTCTTC
v_call: TRBV4-3; cdr3_length: 15; j_call: TRBJ1-1; d_call: TRBD1; clone_size: .; cdr3_aa: CASSHKTGVNTEAFF; cdr3_nt: TGCGCCAGCAGCCACAAGACAGGGGTGAACACTGAAGCTTTCTTT
v_call: TRBV3-1/TRBV3-2; cdr3_length: 16; j_call: TRBJ1-1; d_call: TRBD1; clone_size: .; cdr3_aa: CASSQVGGDRVTEAFF; cdr3_nt: TGTGCCAGCAGCCAAGTTGGAGGTGACAGGGTCACTGAAGCTTTCTTT
v_call: TRBV29-1; cdr3_length: 13; j_call: TRBJ2-7; d_call: TRBD1; clone_size: .; cdr3_aa: CSVLGTGGNEQYF; cdr3_nt: TGCAGCGTTCTAGGTACAGGGGGCAACGAGCAGTACTTC
v_call: TRBV30; cdr3_length: 11; j_call: TRBJ1-1; d_call: .; clone_size: .; cdr3_aa: CAWSKNTEAFF; cdr3_nt: TGTGCCTGGAGCAAGAACACTGAAGCTTTCTTT
v_call: TRBV24-1; cdr3_length: 16; j_call: TRBJ2-1; d_call: TRBD2; clone_size: .; cdr3_aa: CATSDLTSGRGNEQFF; cdr3_nt: TGTGCCACCAGTGATTTAACTAGCGGGAGGGGGAATGAGCAGTTCTTC
v_call: TRBV5-1; cdr3_length: 14; j_call: TRBJ2-5; d_call: .; clone_size: .; cdr3_aa: CASNFGTQGETQYF; cdr3_nt: TGCGCCAGCAACTTCGGCACACAGGGTGAGACCCAGTACTTC
v_call: TRBV6-5; cdr3_length: 15; j_call: TRBJ1-6; d_call: .; clone_size: .; cdr3_aa: CASSYSGGDNSPLHF; cdr3_nt: TGTGCCAGCAGTTACTCGGGGGGGGATAATTCACCCCTCCACTTT
v_call: TRBV7-2; cdr3_length: 16; j_call: TRBJ2-1; d_call: .; clone_size: .; cdr3_aa: CASSPGGPTGWNEQFF; cdr3_nt: TGTGCCAGCAGCCCCGGGGGCCCGACAGGGTGGAATGAGCAGTTCTTC
v_call: TRBV24-1; cdr3_length: 13; j_call: TRBJ1-1; d_call: .; clone_size: .; cdr3_aa: CATRLQGNTEAFF; cdr3_nt: TGTGCCACCAGATTACAGGGCAACACTGAAGCTTTCTTT
v_call: TRBV19; cdr3_length: 12; j_call: TRBJ1-2; d_call: .; clone_size: .; cdr3_aa: CASTEANYGYTF; cdr3_nt: TGTGCCAGTACAGAAGCTAACTATGGCTACACCTTC